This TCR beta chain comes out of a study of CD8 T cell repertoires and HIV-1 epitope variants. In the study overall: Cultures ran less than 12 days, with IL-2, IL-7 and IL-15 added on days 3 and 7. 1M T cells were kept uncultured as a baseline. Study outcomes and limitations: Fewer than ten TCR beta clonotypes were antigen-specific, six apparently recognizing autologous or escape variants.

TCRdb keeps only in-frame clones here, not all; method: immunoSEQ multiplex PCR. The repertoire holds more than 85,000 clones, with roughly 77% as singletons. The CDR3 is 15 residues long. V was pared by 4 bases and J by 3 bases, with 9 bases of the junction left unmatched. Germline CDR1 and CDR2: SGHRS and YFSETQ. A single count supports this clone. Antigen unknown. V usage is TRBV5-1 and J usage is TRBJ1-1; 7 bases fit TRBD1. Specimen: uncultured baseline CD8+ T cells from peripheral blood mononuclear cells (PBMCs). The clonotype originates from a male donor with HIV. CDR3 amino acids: CASSGFSGGDTEAFF. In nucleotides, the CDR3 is TGCGCCAGCAGCGGGTTCTCAGGGGGTGACACTGAAGCTTTCTTT. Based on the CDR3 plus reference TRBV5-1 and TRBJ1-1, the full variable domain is KAGVTQTPRYLIKTRGQQVTLSCSPISGHRSVSWYQQTPGQGLQFLFEYFSETQRNKGNFPGRFSGRQFSNSRSEMNVSTLELGDSALYLCASSGFSGGDTEAFFGQGTRLTVV.